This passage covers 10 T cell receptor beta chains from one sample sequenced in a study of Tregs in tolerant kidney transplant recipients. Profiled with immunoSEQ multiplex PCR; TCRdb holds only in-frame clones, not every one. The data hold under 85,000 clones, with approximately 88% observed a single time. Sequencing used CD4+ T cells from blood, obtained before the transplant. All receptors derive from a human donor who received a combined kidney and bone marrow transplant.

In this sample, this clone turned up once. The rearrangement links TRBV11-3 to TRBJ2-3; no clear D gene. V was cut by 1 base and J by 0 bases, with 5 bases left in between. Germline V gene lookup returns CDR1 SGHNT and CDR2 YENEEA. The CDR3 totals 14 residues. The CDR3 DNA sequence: TGTGCCAGCAGCTTAGTAGCCAGCACAGATACGCAGTATTTT. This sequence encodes CASSLVASTDTQYF.

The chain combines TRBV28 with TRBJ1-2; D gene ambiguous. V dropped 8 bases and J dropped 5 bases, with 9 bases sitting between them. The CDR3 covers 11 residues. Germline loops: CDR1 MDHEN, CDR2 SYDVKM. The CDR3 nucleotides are TGTGCCAGCCTCGAGGGATATGGCTACACCTTC. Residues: CASLEGYGYTF.

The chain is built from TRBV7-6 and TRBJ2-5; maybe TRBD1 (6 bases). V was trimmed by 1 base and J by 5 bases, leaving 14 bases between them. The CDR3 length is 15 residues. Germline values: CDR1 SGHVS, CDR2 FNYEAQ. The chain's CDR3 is CASSLEVGRGETQYF. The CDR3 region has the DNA TGTGCCAGCAGCTTAGAAGTTGGAAGGGGGGAGACCCAGTACTTC.

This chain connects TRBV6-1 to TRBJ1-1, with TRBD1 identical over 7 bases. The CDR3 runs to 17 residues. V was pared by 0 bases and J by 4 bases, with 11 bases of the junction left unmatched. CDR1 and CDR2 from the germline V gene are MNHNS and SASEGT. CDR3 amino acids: CASSEAGWWRQGTEAFF. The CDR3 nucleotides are TGTGCCAGCAGTGAAGCGGGCTGGTGGCGACAGGGCACTGAAGCTTTCTTT.

The CDR3 region is CASRGKGTYEQYF. The CDR3 DNA reads as TGTGCCAGTAGGGGGAAGGGGACCTACGAGCAGTACTTC. The rearrangement joins TRBV19 to TRBJ2-7; tentatively, D is TRBD1 (5 bases). The CDR3 sequence is 13 residues long. Germline-derived CDR1 and CDR2 are LNHDA and SQIVND (reference sequence). V lost 6 bases and J 2 bases, leaving 11 bases between the germline ends.

This CDR3 reads CASSFSGTGSYEQYF. CDR3 nucleotide sequence: TGTGCCAGCAGTTTTTCCGGGACAGGATCCTACGAGCAGTACTTC. V usage is TRBV28 and J usage is TRBJ2-7; 8 bases fit TRBD1. V lost 3 bases to trimming and J lost 1 base; unmatched junction nucleotides: 5. The CDR3 has 15 amino acids. Germline CDR1 and CDR2: MDHEN and SYDVKM.

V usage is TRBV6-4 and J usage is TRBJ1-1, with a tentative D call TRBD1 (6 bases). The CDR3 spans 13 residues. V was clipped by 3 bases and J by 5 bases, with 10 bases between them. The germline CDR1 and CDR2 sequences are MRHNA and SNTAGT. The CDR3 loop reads CASSEQGGTEAFF. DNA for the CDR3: TGTGCCAGCAGTGAACAGGGTGGAACTGAAGCTTTCTTT.

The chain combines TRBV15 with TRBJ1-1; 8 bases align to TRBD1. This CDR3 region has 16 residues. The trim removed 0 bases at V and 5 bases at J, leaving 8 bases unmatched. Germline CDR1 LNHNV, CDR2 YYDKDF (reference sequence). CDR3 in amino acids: CATSRDRGQGRTEAFF. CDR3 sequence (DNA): TGTGCCACCAGCAGAGATCGCGGACAGGGTAGGACTGAAGCTTTCTTT.

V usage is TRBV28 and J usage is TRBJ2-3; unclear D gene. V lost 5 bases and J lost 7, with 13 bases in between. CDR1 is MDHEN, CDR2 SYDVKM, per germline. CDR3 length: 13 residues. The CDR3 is CASSPPARNTQYF. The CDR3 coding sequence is TGTGCCAGCAGTCCGCCAGCGAGAAATACGCAGTATTTT.

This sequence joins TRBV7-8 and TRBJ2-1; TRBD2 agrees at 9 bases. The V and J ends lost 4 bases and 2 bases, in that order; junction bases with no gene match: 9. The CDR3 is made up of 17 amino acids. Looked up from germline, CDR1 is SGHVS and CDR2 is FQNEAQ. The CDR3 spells CASSSPRGGRAYNEQFF. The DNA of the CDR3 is TGTGCCAGCAGCTCGCCACGGGGCGGGAGGGCCTACAATGAGCAGTTCTTC. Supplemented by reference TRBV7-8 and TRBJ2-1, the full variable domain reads GAGVSQSPRYKVAKRGQDVALRCDPISGHVSLFWYQQALGQGPEFLTYFQNEAQLDKSGLPSDRFFAERPEGSVSTLKIQRTQQEDSAVYLCASSSPRGGRAYNEQFFGPGTRLTVL.